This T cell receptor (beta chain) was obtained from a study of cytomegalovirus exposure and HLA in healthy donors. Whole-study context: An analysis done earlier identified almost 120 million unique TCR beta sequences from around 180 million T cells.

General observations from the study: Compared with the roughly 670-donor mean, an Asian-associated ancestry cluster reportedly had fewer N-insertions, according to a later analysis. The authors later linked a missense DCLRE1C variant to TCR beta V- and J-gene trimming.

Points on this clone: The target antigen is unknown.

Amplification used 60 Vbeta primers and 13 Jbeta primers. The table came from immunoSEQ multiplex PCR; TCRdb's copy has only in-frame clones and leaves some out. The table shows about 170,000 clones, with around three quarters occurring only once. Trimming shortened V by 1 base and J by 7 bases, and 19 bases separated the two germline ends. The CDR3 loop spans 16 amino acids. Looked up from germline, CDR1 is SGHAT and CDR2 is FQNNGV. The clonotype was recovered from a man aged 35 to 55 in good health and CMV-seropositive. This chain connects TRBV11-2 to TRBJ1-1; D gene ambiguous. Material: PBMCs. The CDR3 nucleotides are TGTGCCAGCAGCTTAGTCAGGACGACGGGAACTTTTGAAGCTTTCTTT. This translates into CASSLVRTTGTFEAFF.